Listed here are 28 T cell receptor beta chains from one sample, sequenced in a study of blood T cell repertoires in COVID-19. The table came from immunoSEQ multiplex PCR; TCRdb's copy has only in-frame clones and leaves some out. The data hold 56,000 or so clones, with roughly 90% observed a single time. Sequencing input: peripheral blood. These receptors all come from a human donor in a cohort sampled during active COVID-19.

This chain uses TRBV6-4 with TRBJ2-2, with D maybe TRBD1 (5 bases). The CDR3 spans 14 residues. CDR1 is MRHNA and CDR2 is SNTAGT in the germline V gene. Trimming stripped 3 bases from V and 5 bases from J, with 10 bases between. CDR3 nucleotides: TGTGCCAGCAGTGAGCAGGGTCGGACCGGGGAGCTGTTTTTT. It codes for CASSEQGRTGELFF.

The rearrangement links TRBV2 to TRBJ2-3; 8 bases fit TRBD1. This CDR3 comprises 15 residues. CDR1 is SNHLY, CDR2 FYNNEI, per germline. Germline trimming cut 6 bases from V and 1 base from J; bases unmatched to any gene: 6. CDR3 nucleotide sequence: TGTGCCAGCAGGTTGGAACAGGGGGGCACAGATACGCAGTATTTT. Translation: CASRLEQGGTDTQYF.

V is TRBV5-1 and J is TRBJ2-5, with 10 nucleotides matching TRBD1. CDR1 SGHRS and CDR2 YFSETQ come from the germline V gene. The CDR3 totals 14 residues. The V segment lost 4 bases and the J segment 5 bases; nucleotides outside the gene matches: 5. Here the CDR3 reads CASSEGQGIETQYF. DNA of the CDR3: TGCGCCAGCAGCGAGGGACAGGGGATTGAGACCCAGTACTTC.

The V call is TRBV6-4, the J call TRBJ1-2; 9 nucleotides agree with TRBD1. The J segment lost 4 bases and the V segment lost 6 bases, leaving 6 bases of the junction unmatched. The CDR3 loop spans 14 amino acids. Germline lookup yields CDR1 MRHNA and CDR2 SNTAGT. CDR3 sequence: CASSRDRESYGYTF. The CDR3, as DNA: TGTGCCAGCAGCCGGGACAGGGAATCCTATGGCTACACCTTC.

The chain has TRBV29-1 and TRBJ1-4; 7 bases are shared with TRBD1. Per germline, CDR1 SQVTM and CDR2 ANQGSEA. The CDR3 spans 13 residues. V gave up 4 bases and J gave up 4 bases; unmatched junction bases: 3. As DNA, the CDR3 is TGCAGCGTTGCAAACAGGGGTAATGAAAAACTGTTTTTT. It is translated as CSVANRGNEKLFF.

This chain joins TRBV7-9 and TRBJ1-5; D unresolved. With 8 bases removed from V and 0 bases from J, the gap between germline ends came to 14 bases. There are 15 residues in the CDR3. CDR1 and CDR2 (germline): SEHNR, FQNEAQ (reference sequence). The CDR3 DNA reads TGTGCCAGCTCGGGAGGTGGTTATAGCAATCAGCCCCAGCATTTT. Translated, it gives CASSGGGYSNQPQHF.

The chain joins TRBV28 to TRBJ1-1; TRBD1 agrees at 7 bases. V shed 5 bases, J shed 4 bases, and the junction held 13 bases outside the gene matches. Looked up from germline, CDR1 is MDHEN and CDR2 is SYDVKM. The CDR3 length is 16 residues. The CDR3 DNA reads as TGTGCCAGCAGTACAGCGACAGGGAAGGTCAGCACTGAAGCTTTCTTT. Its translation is CASSTATGKVSTEAFF.

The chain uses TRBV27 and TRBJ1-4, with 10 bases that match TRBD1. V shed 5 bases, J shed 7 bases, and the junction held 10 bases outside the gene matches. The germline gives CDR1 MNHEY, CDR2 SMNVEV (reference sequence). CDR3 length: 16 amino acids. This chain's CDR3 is CASSQRWTGGGEKLFF. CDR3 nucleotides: TGTGCCAGCAGTCAGAGATGGACAGGGGGGGGTGAAAAACTGTTTTTT.

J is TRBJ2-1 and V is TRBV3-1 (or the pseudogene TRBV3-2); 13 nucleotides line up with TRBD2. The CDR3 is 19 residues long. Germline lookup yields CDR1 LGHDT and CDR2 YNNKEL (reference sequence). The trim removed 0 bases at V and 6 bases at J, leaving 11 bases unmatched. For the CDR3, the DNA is TGTGCCAGCAGCCAAGATTGGGGACTAGCGGGAAATACTCGCAATGAGCAGTTCTTC. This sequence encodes CASSQDWGLAGNTRNEQFF.

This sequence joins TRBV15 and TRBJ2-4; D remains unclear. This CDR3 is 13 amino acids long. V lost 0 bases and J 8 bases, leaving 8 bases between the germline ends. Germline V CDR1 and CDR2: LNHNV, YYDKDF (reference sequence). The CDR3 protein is CATSRDQLYIQYF. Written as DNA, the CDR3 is TGTGCCACCAGCAGAGATCAGTTATACATTCAGTACTTC.

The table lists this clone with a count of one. The CDR3 region is CASSKGQYTEAFF. The DNA of the CDR3 is TGTGCCAGCAGTAAAGGACAGTACACTGAAGCTTTCTTT. The genes are TRBV2 and TRBJ1-1; a possible D gene is TRBD1 (6 bases). CDR3 length equals 13 residues. Germline loops: CDR1 SNHLY, CDR2 FYNNEI. Trimming cost V 5 bases and J 3 bases, with 10 bases left between them.

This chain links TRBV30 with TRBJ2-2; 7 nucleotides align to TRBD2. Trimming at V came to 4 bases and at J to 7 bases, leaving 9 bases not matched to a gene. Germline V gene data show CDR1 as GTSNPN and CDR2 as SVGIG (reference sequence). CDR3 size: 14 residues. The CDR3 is CAWNEVGGSGELFF. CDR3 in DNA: TGTGCCTGGAACGAGGTGGGGGGGAGCGGGGAGCTGTTTTTT.

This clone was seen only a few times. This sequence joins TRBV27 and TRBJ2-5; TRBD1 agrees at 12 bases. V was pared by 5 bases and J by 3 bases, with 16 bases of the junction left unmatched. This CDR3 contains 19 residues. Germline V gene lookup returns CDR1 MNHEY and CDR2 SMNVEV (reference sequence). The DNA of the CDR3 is TGTGCCAGCAGTCAAAACCGTTTGGTAGGGACAGGGGGCGAAGAGACCCAGTACTTC. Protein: CASSQNRLVGTGGEETQYF.

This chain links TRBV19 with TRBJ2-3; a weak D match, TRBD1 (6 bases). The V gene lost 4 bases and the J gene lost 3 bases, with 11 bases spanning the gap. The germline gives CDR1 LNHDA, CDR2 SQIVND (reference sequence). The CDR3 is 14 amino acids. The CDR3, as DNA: TGTGCCAGTAGTACCCGAGACAGGACAGATACGCAGTATTTT. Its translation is CASSTRDRTDTQYF. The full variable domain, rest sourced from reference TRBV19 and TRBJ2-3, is DGGITQSPKYLFRKEGQNVTLSCEQNLNHDAMYWYRQDPGQGLRLIYYSQIVNDFQKGDIAEGYSVSREKKESFPLTVTSAQKNPTAFYLCASSTRDRTDTQYFGPGTRLTVL.

This chain's CDR3 is CASSDGLATIDTQYF. The CDR3 nucleotides are TGTGCCAGCAGTGACGGACTAGCTACTATCGATACGCAGTATTTT. This chain links TRBV6-4 with TRBJ2-3; 8 nucleotides match TRBD2. CDR1 is MRHNA, CDR2 SNTAGT, per germline. The CDR3 length is 15 residues. After removal of 2 bases from V and 6 bases from J, the junction contained 7 bases not matched to a gene.

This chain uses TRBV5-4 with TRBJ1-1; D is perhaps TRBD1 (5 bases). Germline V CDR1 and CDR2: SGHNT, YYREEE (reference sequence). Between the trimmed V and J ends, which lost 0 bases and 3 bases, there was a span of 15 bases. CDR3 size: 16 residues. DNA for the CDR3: TGTGCCAGCAGCTTGGCCGGGCAGGGCAGGGACACTGAAGCTTTCTTT. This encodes CASSLAGQGRDTEAFF.

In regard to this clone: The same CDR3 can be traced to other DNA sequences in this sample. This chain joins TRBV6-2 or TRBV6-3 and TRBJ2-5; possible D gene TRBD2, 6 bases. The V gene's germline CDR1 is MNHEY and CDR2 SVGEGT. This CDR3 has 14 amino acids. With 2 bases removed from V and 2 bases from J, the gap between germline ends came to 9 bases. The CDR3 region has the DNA TGTGCCAGCAGTTACGGCGGGGTTCAAGAGACCCAGTACTTC. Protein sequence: CASSYGGVQETQYF.

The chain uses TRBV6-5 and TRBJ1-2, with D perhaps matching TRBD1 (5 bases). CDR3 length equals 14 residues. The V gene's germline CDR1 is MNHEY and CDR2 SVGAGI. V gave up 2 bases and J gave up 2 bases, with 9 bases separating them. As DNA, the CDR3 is TGTGCCAGCAGTTACAAGACAGCAAACTATGGCTACACCTTC. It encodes CASSYKTANYGYTF.

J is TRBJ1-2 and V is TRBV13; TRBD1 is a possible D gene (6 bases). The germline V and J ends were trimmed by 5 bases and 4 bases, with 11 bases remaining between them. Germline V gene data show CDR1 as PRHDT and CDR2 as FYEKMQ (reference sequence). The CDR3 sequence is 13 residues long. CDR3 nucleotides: TGTGCCAGCAGCCCTAGGGGGATCTATGGCTACACCTTC. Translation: CASSPRGIYGYTF.

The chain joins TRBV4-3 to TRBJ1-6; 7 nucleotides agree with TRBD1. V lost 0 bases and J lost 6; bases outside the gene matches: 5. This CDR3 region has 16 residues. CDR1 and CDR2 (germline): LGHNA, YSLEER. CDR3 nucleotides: TGCGCCAGCAGCCAAGAACGGGCAGGGGGTAATTCACCCCTCCACTTT. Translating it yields CASSQERAGGNSPLHF.

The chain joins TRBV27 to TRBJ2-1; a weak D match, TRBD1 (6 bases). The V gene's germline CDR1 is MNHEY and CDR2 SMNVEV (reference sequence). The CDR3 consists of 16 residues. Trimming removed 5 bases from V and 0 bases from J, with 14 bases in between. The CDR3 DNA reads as TGTGCCAGCAGTCCCTATGGGGGCCGCTCCTACAATGAGCAGTTCTTC. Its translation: CASSPYGGRSYNEQFF.

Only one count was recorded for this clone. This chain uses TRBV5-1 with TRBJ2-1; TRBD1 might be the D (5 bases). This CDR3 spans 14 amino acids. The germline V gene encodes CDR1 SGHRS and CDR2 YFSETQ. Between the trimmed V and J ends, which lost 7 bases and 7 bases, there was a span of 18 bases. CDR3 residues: CASARGYGNNEQFF. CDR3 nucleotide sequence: TGCGCCAGCGCTAGGGGTTATGGGAATAATGAGCAGTTCTTC.

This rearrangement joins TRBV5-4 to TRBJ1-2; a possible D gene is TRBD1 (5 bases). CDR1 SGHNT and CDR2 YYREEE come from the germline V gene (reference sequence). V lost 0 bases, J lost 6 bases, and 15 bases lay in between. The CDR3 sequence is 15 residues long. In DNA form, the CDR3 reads TGTGCCAGCAGCTTGGTTGGGGGGTTTAGGAATGGCTACACCTTC. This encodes CASSLVGGFRNGYTF.

CDR3 nucleotide sequence: TGTGCCAGCTCACCGGGCGGCCCGGGGGAAAAACTGTTTTTT. Translating gives CASSPGGPGEKLFF. The gene calls are TRBV18 and TRBJ1-4; D unresolved. Germline V gene lookup returns CDR1 KGHSH and CDR2 LQKENI. Trimming left V 3 bases short and J 8 bases short, with 13 bases between. The CDR3 runs to 14 residues. The full variable domain, completed using reference TRBV18 and TRBJ1-4, is NAGVMQNPRHLVRRRGQEARLRCSPMKGHSHVYWYRQLPEEGLKFMVYLQKENIIDESGMPKERFSAEFPKEGPSILRIQQVVRGDSAAYFCASSPGGPGEKLFFGSGTQLSVL.

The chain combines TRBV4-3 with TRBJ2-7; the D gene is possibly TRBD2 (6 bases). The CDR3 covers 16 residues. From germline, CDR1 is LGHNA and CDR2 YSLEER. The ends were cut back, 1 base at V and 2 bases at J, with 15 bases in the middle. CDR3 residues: CASSQAATRPTYEQYF. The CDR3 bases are TGCGCCAGCAGCCAAGCCGCGACTAGACCTACCTACGAGCAGTACTTC.

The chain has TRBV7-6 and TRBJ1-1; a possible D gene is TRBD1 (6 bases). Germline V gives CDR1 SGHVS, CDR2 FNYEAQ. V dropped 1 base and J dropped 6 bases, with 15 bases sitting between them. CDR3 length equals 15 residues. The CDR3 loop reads CASSLEGGQASEAFF. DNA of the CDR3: TGTGCCAGCAGCTTAGAAGGGGGTCAGGCCTCTGAAGCTTTCTTT.

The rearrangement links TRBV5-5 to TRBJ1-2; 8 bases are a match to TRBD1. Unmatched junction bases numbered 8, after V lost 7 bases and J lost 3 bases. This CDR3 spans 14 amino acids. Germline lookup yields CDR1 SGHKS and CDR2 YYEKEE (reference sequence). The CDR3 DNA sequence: TGTGCCAGCCATCGACAGGGGAGCGACTATGGCTACACCTTC. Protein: CASHRQGSDYGYTF. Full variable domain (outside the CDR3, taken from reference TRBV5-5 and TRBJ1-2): DAGVTQSPTHLIKTRGQQVTLRCSPISGHKSVSWYQQVLGQGPQFIFQYYEKEERGRGNFPDRFSARQFPNYSSELNVNALLLGDSALYLCASHRQGSDYGYTFGSGTRLTVV.

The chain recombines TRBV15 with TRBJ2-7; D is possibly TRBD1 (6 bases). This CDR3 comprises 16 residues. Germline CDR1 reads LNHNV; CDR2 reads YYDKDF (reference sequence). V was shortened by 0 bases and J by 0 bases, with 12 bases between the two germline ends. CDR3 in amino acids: CATSRDQGSSSYEQYF. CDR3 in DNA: TGTGCCACCAGCAGAGATCAGGGGTCTAGCTCCTACGAGCAGTACTTC.